These 20 T cell receptor beta chains originate from one sample sequenced in a study of molecular identifiers for immune sequencing clone quantification. From the PCR reads, TCRdb called clonotypes with MiXCR, one entry per CDR3 protein. The sample has 85,000 to 95,000 distinct CDR3 sequences; 15% to 20% are singletons. The specimen was naive CD8+ T cells from blood, with Jurkat cell RNA spiked in. Subset specified: FACS-sorted CD8+CD4-CCR7+CD45RA+ naive T cells. These receptors were collected from a human donor in good health. Some libraries in this study had Jurkat cell RNA spiked in.

On this clonotype itself: This could be a read error, since a much larger clone is one nucleotide away. The chain recombines TRBV4-3 with TRBJ1-4; D may be TRBD1 (6 bases). Germline CDR1 is LGHNA and CDR2 is YSLEER. This CDR3 has 15 amino acids. Here the CDR3 reads CASSQDTGSDEKPFF. Written as DNA, the CDR3 is TGCGCCAGCAGCCAAGATACAGGGAGCGACGAAAAACCGTTTTTT.

The chain links TRBV6-5 to TRBJ2-7, with TRBD2 matching over 11 bases. Trimming cost V 2 bases and J 4 bases; bases outside gene matches: 7. The CDR3 runs to 16 residues. The germline CDR1 and CDR2 sequences are MNHEY and SVGAGI. The CDR3 sequence: CASSYGTSGGTYEQYF. In nucleotides, the CDR3 is TGTGCCAGCAGTTACGGTACTAGCGGGGGAACTTACGAGCAGTACTTC.

This clonotype was seen ten or more times. CDR3 protein: CASSQDTADTQYF. In nucleotides, the CDR3 is TGTGCCAGCAGCCAAGATACCGCAGATACGCAGTATTTT. The chain has TRBV3-1 and TRBJ2-3; the D is unclear. Germline CDR1 reads LGHDT; CDR2 reads YNNKEL (reference sequence). The V gene lost 0 bases and the J gene lost 4 bases, with 5 bases spanning the gap. The CDR3 spans 13 residues.

In regard to this clonotype: One base away lies a much larger clone, so this may be a sequencing read error. The V call is TRBV5-5, the J call TRBJ2-7, with 7 bases identical to TRBD2. V shed 2 bases and J 2 bases; nucleotides not matched to a gene: 7. Germline values: CDR1 SGHKS, CDR2 YYEKEE (reference sequence). The CDR3 length is 15 residues. CDR3 residues: CASSFIGTTAYEQYF. The DNA of the CDR3 is TGTGCCAGCAGCTTTATAGGGACTACTGCCTACGAGCAGTACTTC. The full variable domain, its missing parts supplied by reference TRBV5-5 and TRBJ2-7, is DAGVTQSPTHLIKTRGQQVTLRCSPISGHKSVSWYQQVLGQGPQFIFQYYEKEERGRGNFPDRFSARQFPNYSSELNVNALLLGDSALYLCASSFIGTTAYEQYFGPGTRLTVT.

This clonotype was seen at least ten times. The rearrangement links TRBV5-6 to TRBJ1-2; a possible D gene is TRBD1 (5 bases). Germline V gene sequence: CDR1 SGHDT, CDR2 YYEEEE. This CDR3 spans 15 amino acids. Trimming pared 2 bases from V and 4 bases from J, leaving 15 bases between. The CDR3 DNA follows: TGTGCCAGCAGCTTAGTGGAGGGGTGGGCCTATGGCTACACCTTC. Translation gives CASSLVEGWAYGYTF. The entire variable domain, with the rest obtained from reference TRBV5-6 and TRBJ1-2, is as follows: DAGVTQSPTHLIKTRGQQVTLRCSPKSGHDTVSWYQQALGQGPQFIFQYYEEEERQRGNFPDRFSGHQFPNYSSELNVNALLLGDSALYLCASSLVEGWAYGYTFGSGTRLTVV.

As concerns this clonotype: A much larger clone differs by one base, so this may be a read error. This sequence joins TRBV2 and TRBJ2-3; tentatively, D is TRBD2 (5 bases). CDR1 is SNHLY and CDR2 is FYNNEI in the germline V gene. The CDR3 has 16 amino acids. Trimming took 4 bases from V and 0 from J, leaving 14 bases between them. In nucleotides, the CDR3 is TGTGCCAGCAGTGGGTGGGGTAGCGAAAGCACAGATACGCAGTATTTT. The encoded protein is CASSGWGSESTDTQYF.

This clonotype was detected ten times or more. This rearrangement joins TRBV4-1 to TRBJ1-5; no definite D call. V lost 0 bases, J lost 4 bases, and 7 bases lay in between. CDR3 size: 14 residues. The germline V gene encodes CDR1 MGHRA and CDR2 YSYEKL. CDR3 sequence: CASSQEGWNQPQHF. The CDR3 region has the DNA TGCGCCAGCAGCCAAGAGGGTTGGAATCAGCCCCAGCATTTT.

A remark on this clonotype: This clone may be a read error of a much larger clone one base away. The chain uses TRBV19 and TRBJ2-7; the D gene is possibly TRBD1 (6 bases). Germline assignment: CDR1 LNHDA and CDR2 SQIVND (reference sequence). The CDR3 is made up of 13 amino acids. CDR3 bases: TGTGCCAGTAGTGCAGGGGAAACCTACGAGCGGTACTTC. Translated, it gives CASSAGETYERYF.

This clonotype has a count of ten or more. Relative to the germline gene, one junction end is altered; a read error may explain this. This chain connects TRBV7-7 to TRBJ2-3; 10 positions agree with TRBD2. Germline V gene lookup returns CDR1 SSHAT and CDR2 FNYEAQ (reference sequence). The CDR3 extends over 14 amino acids. The CDR3 bases are TGTGCTAGCAGCCTAGCGGGAGAGGCAGATACGCAGTATTTT. Residues: CASSLAGEADTQYF.

This clonotype was detected many times. The chain carries TRBV3-1 and TRBJ2-3; D unresolved. Trimming removed 2 bases at V and 5 bases at J, with 17 bases between. This CDR3 is built from 16 residues. CDR1 is LGHDT and CDR2 is YNNKEL in the germline V gene (reference sequence). CDR3 in amino acids: CASSQIPAGFGDTQYF. In DNA form, the CDR3 reads TGTGCCAGCAGCCAAATCCCCGCAGGATTTGGAGATACGCAGTATTTT.

V and J are TRBV7-9 and TRBJ2-1, with D tentatively TRBD2 (5 bases). V was pared by 3 bases and J by 6 bases, with 18 bases between. The CDR3 length is 16 residues. Germline lookup yields CDR1 SEHNR and CDR2 FQNEAQ (reference sequence). The CDR3 loop is CASSFFRGSACNEQFF. The CDR3 DNA sequence: TGTGCCAGCAGCTTTTTTCGGGGATCGGCCTGCAATGAGCAGTTCTTC.

In its sample, this clonotype was seen many times. The chain couples TRBV4-3 to TRBJ1-1; no firm D call. Trimming left V 3 bases short and J 2 bases short, with 7 bases between. Germline CDR1 is LGHNA and CDR2 is YSLEER. The CDR3 has 13 residues. The CDR3 bases are TGCGCCAGCAGCCACGGGATTAACACTGAAGCTTTCTTT. Translating gives CASSHGINTEAFF.

This clonotype was seen at least ten times. The chain has TRBV2 and TRBJ1-1; D call uncertain. The CDR3 is 13 residues long. Trimming removed 2 bases from V and 5 bases from J, with 9 bases in between. Germline values: CDR1 SNHLY, CDR2 FYNNEI. The CDR3 DNA follows: TGTGCCAGCAGTGAAATGTGGGGAACTGAAGCTTTCTTT. Amino acid sequence: CASSEMWGTEAFF.

This clonotype has ten or more counts. The J gene is TRBJ1-4, the V gene TRBV29-1; 9 bases align to TRBD1. After removal of 6 bases from V and 7 bases from J, the junction contained 6 bases not matched to a gene. This CDR3 is built from 13 residues. Looked up from germline, CDR1 is SQVTM and CDR2 is ANQGSEA. In DNA form, the CDR3 reads TGCAGCGTACTAACAGGGGGCATTGAAAAACTGTTTTTT. Its translation is CSVLTGGIEKLFF.

On this clonotype itself: A read error is possible here, since a much larger clone lies one base away. The CDR3 sequence is CASRQWTGGYEQHF. The CDR3 DNA sequence: TGTGCCAGCAGACAGTGGACAGGGGGCTACGAGCAGCACTTC. This rearrangement joins TRBV27 to TRBJ2-7, with 11 positions matching TRBD1. Per germline, CDR1 MNHEY and CDR2 SMNVEV (reference sequence). The length of the CDR3 is 14 residues.

This clonotype was detected once. A much larger clone is a single base away; this may be a read error. The chain couples TRBV25-1 to TRBJ2-2; D is unclear. CDR3 length: 12 amino acids. Germline V lookup: CDR1 MGHDK, CDR2 SYGVNS. With 4 bases removed from V and 5 bases from J, the gap between germline ends came to 5 bases. In DNA, the CDR3 is TGTGCCAGCAGTGGATTAACCGGGGAGCTGTTTTTT. Translation: CASSGLTGELFF.

The genes are TRBV7-2 and TRBJ1-1; D gene uncertain. Germline values: CDR1 SGHTA, CDR2 FQGNSA. This CDR3 has 16 residues. Trimming removed 5 bases at V and 6 bases at J, with 22 bases between. CDR3 nucleotide sequence: TGTGCCAGCAGCCAAGCTTTTCCGATCGGTTGGTCTGAAGCTTTCTTT. Its protein product is CASSQAFPIGWSEAFF.

The table lists this clonotype with a few counts. This may be a read error, as it is one base from a much larger clone. The V gene is TRBV12-5, the J gene TRBJ1-1, with D possibly matching TRBD1 (5 bases). The V end lost 3 bases, the J end lost 10 bases, and 21 bases lay between the germline ends. The CDR3 loop spans 15 amino acids. The germline CDR1 and CDR2 sequences are LGHNT and FRNRAP. The CDR3 loop is CASGFNLRGWVGAFF. Here the CDR3 DNA reads TGTGCTAGTGGTTTTAACTTAAGGGGATGGGTTGGAGCTTTCTTT.

This clonotype appeared many times. The chain couples TRBV27 to TRBJ2-7; 8 nucleotides match TRBD2. V lost 6 bases, J lost 3 bases, and 13 bases stayed unmatched. The CDR3 has 16 amino acids. CDR1 MNHEY and CDR2 SMNVEV come from the germline V gene (reference sequence). In DNA, the CDR3 is TGTGCCAGCAGCGCCGAGCAACCGGGACTAGTCTACGAGCAGTACTTC. It yields the protein CASSAEQPGLVYEQYF.

This clonotype showed up many times. The V and J genes are TRBV5-6 and TRBJ1-2; a possible D gene is TRBD1 (6 bases). This CDR3 contains 14 residues. Germline CDR1 and CDR2: SGHDT and YYEEEE. V lost 5 bases to trimming and J lost 2 bases, with 13 bases between them. Written as DNA, the CDR3 is TGTGCCAGCAGTCCCGGACAGACCAACTATGGCTACACCTTC. Residues: CASSPGQTNYGYTF.